Presented here are 9 T cell receptor beta chains from one specimen sequenced in a study of blood T cell repertoires in COVID-19. TCRdb's table, derived via immunoSEQ multiplex PCR, lists solely in-frame clones and lacks some. The sample holds approximately 200,000 clones, roughly 80% seen once. The sample consisted of peripheral blood. Receptors were obtained from a man aged 60 to 69 with active or convalescent COVID-19.

The rearrangement uses TRBV2 and TRBJ1-2, with 8 bases aligning to TRBD1. V trimming: 4 bases; J trimming: 6 bases; junction bases outside the gene matches: 7. The length of the CDR3 is 14 residues. Germline assignment: CDR1 SNHLY and CDR2 FYNNEI. The CDR3 sequence: CASSGQGTQDGYTF. In DNA form, the CDR3 reads TGTGCCAGCAGTGGACAGGGGACGCAGGATGGCTACACCTTC.

This chain links TRBV18 with TRBJ2-3; 12 positions agree with TRBD2. The germline V gene has CDR1 KGHSH and CDR2 LQKENI. V gave up 8 bases and J gave up 3 bases; unmatched junction bases: 6. The CDR3 loop spans 15 amino acids. The DNA of the CDR3 is TGTGCCAGCCGCACCGGGACTAGCGGGACAGATACGCAGTATTTT. As protein: CASRTGTSGTDTQYF. The full variable domain, completed using reference TRBV18 and TRBJ2-3, is NAGVMQNPRHLVRRRGQEARLRCSPMKGHSHVYWYRQLPEEGLKFMVYLQKENIIDESGMPKERFSAEFPKEGPSILRIQQVVRGDSAAYFCASRTGTSGTDTQYFGPGTRLTVL.

The chain couples TRBV7-9 to TRBJ1-6, with 7 nucleotides matching TRBD1. CDR3 size: 14 residues. Germline loops: CDR1 SEHNR, CDR2 FQNEAQ (reference sequence). V lost 5 bases to trimming and J lost 5 bases; unmatched junction nucleotides: 3. The CDR3 spells CASSGDSNNSPLHF. In DNA form, the CDR3 reads TGTGCCAGCAGCGGGGACAGCAATAATTCACCCCTCCACTTT.

The CDR3 DNA sequence: TGTGCCAGCAGCAAAAGTCCGGGACAGGGGACGAACACCGGGGAGCTGTTTTTT. Translated: CASSKSPGQGTNTGELFF. V and J are TRBV21-1 and TRBJ2-2; the table's D gene call, TRBD1, was not cross checked with the DNA. TRBV21-1 is a known pseudogene. CDR3 length: 18 amino acids.

This clone occurred a few times. V usage is TRBV9 and J usage is TRBJ2-3; tentatively, D is TRBD1 (5 bases). CDR1 and CDR2 from the germline V gene are SGDLS and YYNGEE. Trimming took 0 bases from V and 1 from J, leaving 9 bases between them. This CDR3 region has 15 residues. The CDR3 spells CASSVAGFGTDTQYF. CDR3 bases: TGTGCCAGCAGCGTAGCAGGGTTCGGCACAGATACGCAGTATTTT. Together with reference TRBV9 and TRBJ2-3, the CDR3 gives the full variable domain: DSGVTQTPKHLITATGQRVTLRCSPRSGDLSVYWYQQSLDQGLQFLIQYYNGEERAKGNILERFSAQQFPDLHSELNLSSLELGDSALYFCASSVAGFGTDTQYFGPGTRLTVL.

Many counts were recorded for this clone. The chain couples TRBV6-6 to TRBJ2-2, with 9 bases identical to TRBD2. V lost 0 bases and J lost 1; bases outside the gene matches: 0. Germline V gene data show CDR1 as MNHNY and CDR2 as SVGAGI (reference sequence). The CDR3 length is 16 residues. The CDR3 reads CASSYSTSGNTGELFF. As DNA, the CDR3 is TGTGCCAGCAGTTACTCGACTAGCGGGAACACCGGGGAGCTGTTTTTT.

The CDR3 protein is CASSRDRDRGNSPLHF. As DNA, the CDR3 is TGTGCCAGCAGCCGAGACCGGGACAGGGGAAATTCACCCCTCCACTTT. The chain carries TRBV3-1 (or the pseudogene TRBV3-2) and TRBJ1-6, with TRBD1 matching over 10 bases. CDR1 and CDR2 from the germline V gene are LGHDT and YNNKEL (reference sequence). Germline trimming cut 4 bases from V and 7 bases from J; bases unmatched to any gene: 7. This CDR3 region has 16 residues.

The gene calls are TRBV15 and TRBJ2-1; D remains unclear. V shed 0 bases and J shed 9 bases, with 9 bases lying between them. This CDR3 spans 13 amino acids. Germline V gene lookup returns CDR1 LNHNV and CDR2 YYDKDF (reference sequence). CDR3 nucleotides: TGTGCCACCAGCAGAGATCTAATGTCTGAGCAGTTCTTC. It specifies CATSRDLMSEQFF.

This clone was detected only a few times. The CDR3 DNA sequence: TGTGCCAGCAGCGTAGAACAGGGGGGTGAAAAACTGTTTTTT. Translating it yields CASSVEQGGEKLFF. This chain connects TRBV9 to TRBJ1-4, with 8 bases identical to TRBD1. Trimming removed 0 bases from V and 7 bases from J; junction bases left unmatched: 2. Germline-derived CDR1 and CDR2 are SGDLS and YYNGEE. CDR3 length equals 14 residues.